The source of this T cell receptor (beta chain) is a study of blood T cells in healthy people across ages. Germline CDR1 MGHRA, CDR2 YSYEKL. J lost 0 bases, V lost 0 bases, and 8 bases had no gene match. The length of the CDR3 is 18 residues. Of note for this clonotype: Its matching antigen is unknown.

Study-wide points: PBMCs left unsorted prevented a conclusive naive versus antigen-experienced comparison.

Total RNA extracted from each sample amounted to at least 5 micrograms. For the second PCR, which ran for roughly 7 to 11 cycles, a sample-barcoded 5' primer and a J-beta primer mix were used. Each cDNA was tagged by a template-switch adaptor containing 12 random nucleotides. One entry per CDR3 protein, called by TCRdb with MiXCR from the 5' RACE reads. Here the sample spans about 1.5 million distinct CDR3 sequences, approximately 42% being singletons. The chain joins TRBV4-1 to TRBJ2-3, with TRBD1 matching over 8 bases. This sequence originates from a woman younger than 35 in good health. The sequenced sample was blood. The CDR3 region has the DNA TGCGCCAGCAGCCAAGAGTTACGACAGGGGTGGAGCACAGATACGCAGTATTTT. Amino acid sequence: CASSQELRQGWSTDTQYF.